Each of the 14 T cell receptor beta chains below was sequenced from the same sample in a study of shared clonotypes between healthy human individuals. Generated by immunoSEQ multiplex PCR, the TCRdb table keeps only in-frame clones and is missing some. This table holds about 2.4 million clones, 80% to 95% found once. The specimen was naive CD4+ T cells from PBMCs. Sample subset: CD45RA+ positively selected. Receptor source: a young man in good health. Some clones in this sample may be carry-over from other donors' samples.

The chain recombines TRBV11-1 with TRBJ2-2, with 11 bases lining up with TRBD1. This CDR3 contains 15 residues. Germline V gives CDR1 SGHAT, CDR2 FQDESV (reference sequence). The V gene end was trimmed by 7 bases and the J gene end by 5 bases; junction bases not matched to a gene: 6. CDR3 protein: CASTRTGGLTGELFF. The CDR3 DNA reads TGTGCCAGCACCCGGACAGGGGGCTTGACCGGGGAGCTGTTTTTT.

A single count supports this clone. For the CDR3, the DNA is TGTGCCAGCAGCCCGGACAGGGGCCTATTGAACACTGAAGCTTTCTTT. Translation: CASSPDRGLLNTEAFF. This rearrangement joins TRBV5-4 to TRBJ1-1; TRBD1 matches at 9 bases. The J segment lost 0 bases and the V segment lost 4 bases, leaving 7 bases of the junction unmatched. The germline gives CDR1 SGHNT, CDR2 YYREEE (reference sequence). CDR3 length equals 16 residues.

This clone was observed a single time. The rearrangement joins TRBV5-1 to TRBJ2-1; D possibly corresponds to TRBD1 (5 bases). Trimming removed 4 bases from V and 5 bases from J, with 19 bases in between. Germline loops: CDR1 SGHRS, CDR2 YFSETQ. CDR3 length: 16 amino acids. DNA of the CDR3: TGCGCCAGCAGCGCCCGACAGATTGTCGACGACAATGAGCAGTTCTTC. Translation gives CASSARQIVDDNEQFF. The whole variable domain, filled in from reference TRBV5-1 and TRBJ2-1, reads KAGVTQTPRYLIKTRGQQVTLSCSPISGHRSVSWYQQTPGQGLQFLFEYFSETQRNKGNFPGRFSGRQFSNSRSEMNVSTLELGDSALYLCASSARQIVDDNEQFFGPGTRLTVL.

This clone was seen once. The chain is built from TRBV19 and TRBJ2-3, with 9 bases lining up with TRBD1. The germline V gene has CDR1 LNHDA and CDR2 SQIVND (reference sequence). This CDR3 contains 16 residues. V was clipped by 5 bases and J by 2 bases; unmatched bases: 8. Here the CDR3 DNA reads TGTGCCAGTAGTTTCCGGACAGGGGCGGCCACAGATACGCAGTATTTT. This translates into CASSFRTGAATDTQYF.

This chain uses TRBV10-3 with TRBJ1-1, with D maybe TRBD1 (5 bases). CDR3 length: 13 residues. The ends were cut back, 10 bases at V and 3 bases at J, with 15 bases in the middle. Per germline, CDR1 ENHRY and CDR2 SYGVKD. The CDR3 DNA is TGTGCCACCGTAGGGACTCCGGACACTGAAGCTTTCTTT. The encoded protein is CATVGTPDTEAFF.

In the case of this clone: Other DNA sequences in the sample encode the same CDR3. CDR3 bases: TGTGCCAGCAGCTTAGGGCAGTCCTACGAGCAGTACTTC. This gives the protein CASSLGQSYEQYF. The gene calls are TRBV11-2 and TRBJ2-7; D is uncertain. The CDR3 runs to 13 residues. Germline lookup yields CDR1 SGHAT and CDR2 FQNNGV. The germline V and J ends were trimmed by 1 base and 1 base, with 5 bases remaining between them. Full variable domain (missing parts from reference TRBV11-2 and TRBJ2-7): EAGVAQSPRYKIIEKRQSVAFWCNPISGHATLYWYQQILGQGPKLLIQFQNNGVVDDSQLPKDRFSAERLKGVDSTLKIQPAKLEDSAVYLCASSLGQSYEQYFGPGTRLTVT.

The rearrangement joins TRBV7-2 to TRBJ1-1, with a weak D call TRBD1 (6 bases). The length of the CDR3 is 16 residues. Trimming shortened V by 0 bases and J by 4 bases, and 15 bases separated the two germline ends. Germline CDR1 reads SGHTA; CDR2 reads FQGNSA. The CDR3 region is CASSLAPWGASTEAFF. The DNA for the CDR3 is TGTGCCAGCAGCTTAGCTCCGTGGGGGGCGAGCACTGAAGCTTTCTTT.

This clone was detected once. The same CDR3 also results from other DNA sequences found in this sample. Written as DNA, the CDR3 is TGTGCCAGCAGTGAGGGGGGCGCGGGTTCGGATACGCAGTATTTT. Amino acids: CASSEGGAGSDTQYF. The chain employs TRBV25-1 and TRBJ2-3, with D possibly being TRBD1 or TRBD2 (6 bases each). Germline-derived CDR1 and CDR2 are MGHDK and SYGVNS. The V end was cut by 3 bases, the J end by 6 bases, with 16 bases between. The CDR3 consists of 15 residues.

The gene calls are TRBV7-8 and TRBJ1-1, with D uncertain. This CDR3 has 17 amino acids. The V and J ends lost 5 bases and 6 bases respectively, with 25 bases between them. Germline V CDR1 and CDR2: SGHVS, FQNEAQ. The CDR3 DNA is TGTGCCAGCAGCCCGGACGTGGGGAGAGTGACACTCGCTGAAGCTTTCTTT. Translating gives CASSPDVGRVTLAEAFF. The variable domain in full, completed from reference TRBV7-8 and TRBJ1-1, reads GAGVSQSPRYKVAKRGQDVALRCDPISGHVSLFWYQQALGQGPEFLTYFQNEAQLDKSGLPSDRFFAERPEGSVSTLKIQRTQQEDSAVYLCASSPDVGRVTLAEAFFGQGTRLTVV.

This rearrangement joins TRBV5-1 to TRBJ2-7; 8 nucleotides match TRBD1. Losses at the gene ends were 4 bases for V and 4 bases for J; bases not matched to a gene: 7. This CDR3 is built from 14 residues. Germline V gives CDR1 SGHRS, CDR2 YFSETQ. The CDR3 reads CASSRDRSTYEQYF. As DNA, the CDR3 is TGCGCCAGCAGCAGGGACAGGAGCACTTACGAGCAGTACTTC.

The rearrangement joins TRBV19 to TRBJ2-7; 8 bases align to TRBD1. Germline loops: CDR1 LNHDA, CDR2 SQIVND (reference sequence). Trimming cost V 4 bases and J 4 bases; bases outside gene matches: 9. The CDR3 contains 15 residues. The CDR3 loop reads CASSTRTGFVYEQYF. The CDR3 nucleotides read TGTGCCAGTAGTACCCGGACAGGGTTCGTGTACGAGCAGTACTTC.

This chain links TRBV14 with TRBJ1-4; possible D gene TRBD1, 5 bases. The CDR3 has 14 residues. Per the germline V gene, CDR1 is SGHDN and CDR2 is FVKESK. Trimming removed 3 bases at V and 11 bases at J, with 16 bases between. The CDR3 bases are TGTGCCAGCAGCCATTGGGGAGGGGCGGAGAAACTGTTTTTT. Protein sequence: CASSHWGGAEKLFF.

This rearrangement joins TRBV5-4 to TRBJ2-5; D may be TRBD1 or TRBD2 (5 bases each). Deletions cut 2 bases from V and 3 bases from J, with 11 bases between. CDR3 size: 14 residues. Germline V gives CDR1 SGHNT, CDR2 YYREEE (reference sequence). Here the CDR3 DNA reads TGTGCCAGCAGCTTAGTTGGGACGGAAGAGACCCAGTACTTC. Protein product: CASSLVGTEETQYF.

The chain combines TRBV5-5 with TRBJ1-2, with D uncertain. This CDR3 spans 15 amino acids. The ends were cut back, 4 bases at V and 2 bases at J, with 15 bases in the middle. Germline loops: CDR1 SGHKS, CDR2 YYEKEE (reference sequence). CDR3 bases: TGTGCCAGCAGCCCTTCGGCGGACCTAAACTATGGCTACACCTTC. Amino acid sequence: CASSPSADLNYGYTF.